This T cell receptor beta chain was sequenced in a study of T cell responses to AZD1222 COVID-19 vaccine. The CDR3 extends over 13 amino acids. The V end lost 5 bases, the J end lost 9 bases, and 14 bases lay between the germline ends. Germline loops: CDR1 MNHNY, CDR2 SVGAGI (reference sequence). Libraries were prepared by immunoSEQ multiplex PCR; TCRdb keeps only in-frame clonotypes and omits some of them. The sample has about 190,000 clones, around 93% seen once. Sample: peripheral blood, taken on day 0 of AZD1222 vaccination. The TCR sequence derives from an adult in good health. The V gene is TRBV6-6, the J gene TRBJ2-1, with D perhaps TRBD2 (6 bases). CDR3 in amino acids: CASSPGPAGEQFF. Here the CDR3 DNA reads TGTGCCAGCAGTCCCGGGCCAGCGGGTGAGCAGTTCTTC.